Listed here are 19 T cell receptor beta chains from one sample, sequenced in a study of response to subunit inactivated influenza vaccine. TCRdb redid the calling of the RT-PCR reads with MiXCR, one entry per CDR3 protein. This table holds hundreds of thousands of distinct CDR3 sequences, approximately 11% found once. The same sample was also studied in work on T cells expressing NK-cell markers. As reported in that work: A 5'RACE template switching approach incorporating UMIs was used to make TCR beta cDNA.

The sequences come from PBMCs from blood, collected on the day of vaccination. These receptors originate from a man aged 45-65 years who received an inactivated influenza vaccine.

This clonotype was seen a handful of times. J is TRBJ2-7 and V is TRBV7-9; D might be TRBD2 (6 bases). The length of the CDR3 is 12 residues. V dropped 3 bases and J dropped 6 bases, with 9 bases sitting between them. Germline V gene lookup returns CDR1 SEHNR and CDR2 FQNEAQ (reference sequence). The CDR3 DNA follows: TGTGCCAGCAGCTTCGGGGGATTCGAGCAGTACTTC. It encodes CASSFGGFEQYF.

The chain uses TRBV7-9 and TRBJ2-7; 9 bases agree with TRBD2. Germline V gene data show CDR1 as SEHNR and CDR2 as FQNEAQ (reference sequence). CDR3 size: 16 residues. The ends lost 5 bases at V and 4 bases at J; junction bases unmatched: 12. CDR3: CASSPAPAGGWYEQYF. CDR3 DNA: TGTGCCAGCAGCCCTGCGCCAGCGGGGGGTTGGTACGAGCAGTACTTC.

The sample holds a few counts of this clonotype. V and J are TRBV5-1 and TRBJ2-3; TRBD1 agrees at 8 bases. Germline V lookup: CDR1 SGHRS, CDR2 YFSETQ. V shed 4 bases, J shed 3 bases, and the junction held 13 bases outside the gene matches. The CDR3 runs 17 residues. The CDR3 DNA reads TGCGCCAGCAGCGAGTCCGGGACAGGCTCCCCTACAGATACGCAGTATTTT. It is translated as CASSESGTGSPTDTQYF.

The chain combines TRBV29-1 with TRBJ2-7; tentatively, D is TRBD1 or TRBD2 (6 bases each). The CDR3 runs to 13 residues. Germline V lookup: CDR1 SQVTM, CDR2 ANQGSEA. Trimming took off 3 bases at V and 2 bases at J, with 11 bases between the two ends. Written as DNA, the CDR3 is TGCAGCGTTGATGTTAGGGGGGCCTACGAGCAGTACTTC. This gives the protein CSVDVRGAYEQYF.

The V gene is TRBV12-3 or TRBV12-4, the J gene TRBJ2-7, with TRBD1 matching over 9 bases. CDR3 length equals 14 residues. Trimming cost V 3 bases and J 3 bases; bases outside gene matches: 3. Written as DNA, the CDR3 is TGTGCCAGCAGTTTCGGACAGGGGTACTACGAGCAGTACTTC. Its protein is CASSFGQGYYEQYF.

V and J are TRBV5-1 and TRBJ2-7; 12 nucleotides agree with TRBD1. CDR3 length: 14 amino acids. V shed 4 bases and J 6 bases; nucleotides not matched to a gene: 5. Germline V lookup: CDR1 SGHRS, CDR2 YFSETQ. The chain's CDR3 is CASSRGQGAIEQYF. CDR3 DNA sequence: TGCGCCAGCAGCAGGGGACAGGGGGCTATCGAGCAGTACTTC.

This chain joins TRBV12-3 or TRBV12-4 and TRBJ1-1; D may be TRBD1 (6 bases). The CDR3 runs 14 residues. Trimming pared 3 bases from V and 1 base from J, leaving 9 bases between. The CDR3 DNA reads TGTGCCAGCAGTTTGGGGGCAGAGAACACTGAAGCTTTCTTT. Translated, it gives CASSLGAENTEAFF.

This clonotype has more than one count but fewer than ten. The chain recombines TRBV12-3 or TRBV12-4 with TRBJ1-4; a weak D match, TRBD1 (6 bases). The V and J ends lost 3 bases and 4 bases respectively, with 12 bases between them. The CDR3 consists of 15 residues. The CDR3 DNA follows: TGTGCCAGCAGTTTTTGGGGACACTATAATGAAAAACTGTTTTTT. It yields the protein CASSFWGHYNEKLFF.

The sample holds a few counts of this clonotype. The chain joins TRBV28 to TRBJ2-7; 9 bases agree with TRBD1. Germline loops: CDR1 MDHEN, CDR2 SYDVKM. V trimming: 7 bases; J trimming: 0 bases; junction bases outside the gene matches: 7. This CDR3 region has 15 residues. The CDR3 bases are TGTGCCAGCAAGGTTCCGGGACAGGGCTCCTACGAGCAGTACTTC. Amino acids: CASKVPGQGSYEQYF.

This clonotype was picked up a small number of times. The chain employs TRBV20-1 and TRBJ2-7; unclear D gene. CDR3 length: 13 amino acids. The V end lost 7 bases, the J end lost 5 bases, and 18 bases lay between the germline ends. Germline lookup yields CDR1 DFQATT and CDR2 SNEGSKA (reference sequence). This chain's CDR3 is CSGRPHRGNEQYF. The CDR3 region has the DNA TGCAGTGGTCGGCCGCACCGAGGAAACGAGCAGTACTTC.

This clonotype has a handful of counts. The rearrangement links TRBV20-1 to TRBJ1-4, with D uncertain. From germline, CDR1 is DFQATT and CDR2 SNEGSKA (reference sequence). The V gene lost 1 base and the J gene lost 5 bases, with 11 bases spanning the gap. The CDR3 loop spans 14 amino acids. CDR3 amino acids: CSARAPGANEKLFF. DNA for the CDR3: TGCAGTGCTAGAGCACCGGGTGCGAATGAAAAACTGTTTTTT.

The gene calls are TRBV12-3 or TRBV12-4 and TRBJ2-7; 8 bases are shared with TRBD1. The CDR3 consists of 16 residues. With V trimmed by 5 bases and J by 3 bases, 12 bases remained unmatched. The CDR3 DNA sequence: TGTGCCAGCAGTCATAGAGGCACAGGGGGTATCTACGAGCAGTACTTC. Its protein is CASSHRGTGGIYEQYF.

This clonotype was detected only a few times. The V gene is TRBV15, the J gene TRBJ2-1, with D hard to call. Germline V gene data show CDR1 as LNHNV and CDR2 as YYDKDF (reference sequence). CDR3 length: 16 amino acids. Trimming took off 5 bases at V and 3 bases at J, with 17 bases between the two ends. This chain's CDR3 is CATSFRRELLYNEQFF. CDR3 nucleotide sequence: TGTGCCACCAGCTTCCGTAGAGAACTTCTCTACAATGAGCAGTTCTTC.

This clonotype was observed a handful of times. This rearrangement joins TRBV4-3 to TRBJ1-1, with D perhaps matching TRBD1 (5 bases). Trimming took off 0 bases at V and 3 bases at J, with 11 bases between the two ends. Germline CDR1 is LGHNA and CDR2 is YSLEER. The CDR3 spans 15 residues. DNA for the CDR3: TGCGCCAGCAGCCAAGATTCTTTCAGGGACACTGAAGCTTTCTTT. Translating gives CASSQDSFRDTEAFF.

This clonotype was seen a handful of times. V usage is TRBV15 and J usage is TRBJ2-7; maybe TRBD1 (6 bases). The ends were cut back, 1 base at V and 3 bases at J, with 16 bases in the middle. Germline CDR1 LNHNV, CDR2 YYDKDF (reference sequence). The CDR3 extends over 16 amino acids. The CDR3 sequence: CATSRVQGQRGYEQYF. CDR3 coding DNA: TGTGCCACCAGCAGAGTCCAAGGACAGCGAGGCTACGAGCAGTACTTC.

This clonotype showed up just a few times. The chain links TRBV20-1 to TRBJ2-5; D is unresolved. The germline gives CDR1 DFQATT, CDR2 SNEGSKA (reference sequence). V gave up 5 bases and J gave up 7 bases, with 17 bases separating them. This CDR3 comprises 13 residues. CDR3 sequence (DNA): TGCAGTGCTGGATTTGGTGGGTCGGGGACCCAGTACTTC. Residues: CSAGFGGSGTQYF.

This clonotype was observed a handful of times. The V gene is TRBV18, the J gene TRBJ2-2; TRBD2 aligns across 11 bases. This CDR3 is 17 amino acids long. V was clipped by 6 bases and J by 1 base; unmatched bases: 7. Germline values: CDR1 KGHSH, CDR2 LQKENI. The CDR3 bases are TGTGCCAGCTCTCCCGGGACTAGCGGAGTGAACACCGGGGAGCTGTTTTTT. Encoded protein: CASSPGTSGVNTGELFF.

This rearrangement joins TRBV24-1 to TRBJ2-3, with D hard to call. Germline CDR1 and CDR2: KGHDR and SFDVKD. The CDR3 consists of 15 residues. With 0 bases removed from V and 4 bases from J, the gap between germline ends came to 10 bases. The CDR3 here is CATSDLGCFADTQYF. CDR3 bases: TGTGCCACCAGTGATTTGGGGTGTTTCGCAGATACGCAGTATTTT.

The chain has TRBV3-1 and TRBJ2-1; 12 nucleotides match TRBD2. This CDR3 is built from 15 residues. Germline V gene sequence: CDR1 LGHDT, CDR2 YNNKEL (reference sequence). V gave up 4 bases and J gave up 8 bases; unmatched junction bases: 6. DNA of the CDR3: TGTGCCAGCAGCCTTCTAGCGGGGGGGTTGTATGAGCAGTTCTTC. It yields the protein CASSLLAGGLYEQFF.